This T cell receptor beta chain was recorded in a study of blood T cell repertoires in COVID-19. About the study: Sites across the United States, Italy and Spain contributed samples from acute and convalescent COVID-19. T cells, B-cell-depleted T cells, or PBMCs supplied cDNA or gDNA.

Some clones are missing from TCRdb's copy, which holds only in-frame ones; the method was immunoSEQ multiplex PCR. The repertoire holds around 91,000 clones, with about 85% as singletons. This clone occurred once. Compared with germline, one end of the junction differs, possibly owing to a read error. Germline loops: CDR1 SGDLS, CDR2 YYNGEE. The CDR3 has 16 amino acids. The sequence was obtained from a man older than 75 with acute or convalescent COVID-19. The V call is TRBV9, the J call TRBJ1-2; 9 nucleotides match TRBD1. The sequenced material came from peripheral blood. CDR3 coding DNA: TGTGCCAGCAGAGTAGGGGAAGGGACAGGGTATTATGGCTACACCTTC. Encoded protein: CASRVGEGTGYYGYTF.